This TCR beta chain was retrieved from a study of T cells after yellow fever vaccination. Whole-study context: The SMART-Seq v4 Ultra Low Input method served to prepare the low-cell-number fractions.

This clonotype was counted only a few times. Its target is unknown. TCRdb re-called the 5' RACE reads through MiXCR, storing one row per CDR3 protein. The sample yields 450,000 to 550,000 distinct CDR3 sequences, 21% seen once. Overall study results and limits: Most primary-vaccination clones recurred post-booster (more than 95% CD4, 88% CD8). Across the CD4 and CD8 compartments, a small share of clonotypes was present in both.

This receptor was obtained from a man aged 18 to 30 who received the YFV17D yellow fever vaccine. The sample was PBMCs, taken approximately 22 days after the first yellow fever vaccination.

This CDR3 reads CASSRDRENTIYF. The CDR3, as DNA: TGTGCCAGCTCACGGGACAGGGAAAACACCATATATTTT. The J gene is TRBJ1-3, the V gene TRBV18; 9 positions match TRBD1. The CDR3 loop spans 13 amino acids. V was clipped by 4 bases and J by 6 bases; unmatched bases: 1. Germline assignment: CDR1 KGHSH and CDR2 LQKENI.